The clone carrying this TCR beta chain has only a few counts. Its antigen is not known. Then a second PCR, running roughly 7 to 11 cycles, was carried out with a sample-barcoded 5' primer and a J-beta primer mix. MiXCR, applied by TCRdb to the 5' RACE reads, yields one record per CDR3 protein. The data show about 1.1 million distinct CDR3 sequences, 35% to 40% seen once. The CDR3 is 16 amino acids. Per germline, CDR1 SEHNR and CDR2 FQNEAQ (reference sequence). J was trimmed by 2 bases and V by 5 bases; bases with no gene match: 9. The sample originates from a study of blood T cells in healthy people across ages. Study outcomes and limitations: Researchers deemed the diversity estimates from one million T cells underestimates.

This receptor was obtained from a young man in good health. V usage is TRBV7-9 and J usage is TRBJ2-1, with TRBD2 matching 7 bases. Sequencing used blood. The CDR3 DNA reads TGTGCCAGCAGCCACCGGACGGGACTAACCTACAATGAGCAGTTCTTC. Amino acid sequence: CASSHRTGLTYNEQFF.